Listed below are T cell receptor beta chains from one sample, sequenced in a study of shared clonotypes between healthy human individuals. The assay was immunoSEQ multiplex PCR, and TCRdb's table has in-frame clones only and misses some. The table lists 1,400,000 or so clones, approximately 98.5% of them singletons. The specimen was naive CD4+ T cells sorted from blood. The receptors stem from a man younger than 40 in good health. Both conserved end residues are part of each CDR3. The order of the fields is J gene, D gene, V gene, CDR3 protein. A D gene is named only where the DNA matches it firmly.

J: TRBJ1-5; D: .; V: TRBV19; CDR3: CASKGVNRLSNQPQHF
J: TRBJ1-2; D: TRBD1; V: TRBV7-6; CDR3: CASEGKTGRNYGYTF
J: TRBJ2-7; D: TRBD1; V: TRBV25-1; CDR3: CASSPDRGISYEQYF
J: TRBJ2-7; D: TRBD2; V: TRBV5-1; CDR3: CASSPGPPGGHEQYF
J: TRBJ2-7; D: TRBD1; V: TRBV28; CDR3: CASSRQQGASEQYF
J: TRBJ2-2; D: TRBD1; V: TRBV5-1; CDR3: CASSLGQGLNTGELFF
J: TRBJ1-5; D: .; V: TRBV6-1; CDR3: CASSEIQGPNRPQHF
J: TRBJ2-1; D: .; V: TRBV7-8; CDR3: CASSLATGRLNNEQFF
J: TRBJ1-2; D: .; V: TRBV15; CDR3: CATSRDRISQGRNYGYTF
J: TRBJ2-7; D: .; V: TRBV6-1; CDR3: CASKDLSYEQYF
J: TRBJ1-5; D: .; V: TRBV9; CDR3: CASNSGGNQPQHF
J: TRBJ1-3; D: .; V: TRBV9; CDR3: CASSKTHSPGNTIYF
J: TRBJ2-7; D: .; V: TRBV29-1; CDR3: CSVVDGYYEQYF
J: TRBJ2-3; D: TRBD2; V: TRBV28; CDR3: CASISPGLGFTDTQYF
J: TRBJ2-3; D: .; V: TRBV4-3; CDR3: CASSQDTSSDTQYF
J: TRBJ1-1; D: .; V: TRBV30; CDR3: CAWTPTLTRGAFF
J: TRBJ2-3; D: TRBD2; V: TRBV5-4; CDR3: CASSLASGVTDTQYF
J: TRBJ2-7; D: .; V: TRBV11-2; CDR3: CASSLNTWGEQYF
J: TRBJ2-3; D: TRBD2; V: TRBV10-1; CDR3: CASSRTSGRETDTQYF
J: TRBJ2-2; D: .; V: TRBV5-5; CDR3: CASSASGTELADSTGELFF
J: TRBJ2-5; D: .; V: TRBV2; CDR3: CASRRGTEETQYF
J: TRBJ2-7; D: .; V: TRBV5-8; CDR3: CASSLYYEQYF
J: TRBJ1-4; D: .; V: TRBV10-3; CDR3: CAISVDNEKLFF
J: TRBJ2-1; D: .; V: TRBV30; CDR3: CAWSSRPGYNEQFF
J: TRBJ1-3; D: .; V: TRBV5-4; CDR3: CASTLKGRDTIYF
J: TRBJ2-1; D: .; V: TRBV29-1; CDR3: CSVGEGPTSNEQFF
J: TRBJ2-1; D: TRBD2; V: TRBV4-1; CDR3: CASSQEPGLASYNEQFF
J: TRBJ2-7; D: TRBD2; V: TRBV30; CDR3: CAWRPPGTRSSYEQYF
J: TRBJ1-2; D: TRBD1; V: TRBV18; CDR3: CASSPNRQGWTNYGYTF
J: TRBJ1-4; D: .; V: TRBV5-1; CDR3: CASSLGTSRPTNEKLFF
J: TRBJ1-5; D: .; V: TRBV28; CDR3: CASSFTRGGNQPQHF
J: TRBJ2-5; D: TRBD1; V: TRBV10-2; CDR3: CASSGFGTGQETQYF
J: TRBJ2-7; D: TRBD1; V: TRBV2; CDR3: CASRQSDRVLYEQYF
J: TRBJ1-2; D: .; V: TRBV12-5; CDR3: CASVSGQRTGYTF
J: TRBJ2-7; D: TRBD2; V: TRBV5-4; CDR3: CASSLVAGTRVYEQYF
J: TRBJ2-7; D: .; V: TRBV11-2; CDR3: CASSLDTNAYEQYF
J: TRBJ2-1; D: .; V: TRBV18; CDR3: CASSPLELEQFF
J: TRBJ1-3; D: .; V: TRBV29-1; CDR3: CSVSKAGSGNTIYF
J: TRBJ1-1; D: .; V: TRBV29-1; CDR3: CSVRTDPNTEAFF
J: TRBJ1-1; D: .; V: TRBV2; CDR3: CASSEGGGGGLRNTEAFF
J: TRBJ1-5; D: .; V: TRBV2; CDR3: CASTGNSNQPQHF
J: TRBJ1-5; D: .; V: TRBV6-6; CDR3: CASRVSNQPQHF
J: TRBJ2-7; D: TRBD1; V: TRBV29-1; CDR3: CSVRDRGVWEQYF
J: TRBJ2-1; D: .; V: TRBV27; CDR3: CASSTARGRYAYNEQFF
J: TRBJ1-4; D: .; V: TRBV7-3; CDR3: CASSYGQNEKLFF
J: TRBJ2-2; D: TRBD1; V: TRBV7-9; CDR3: CASSFDRGTTGELFF